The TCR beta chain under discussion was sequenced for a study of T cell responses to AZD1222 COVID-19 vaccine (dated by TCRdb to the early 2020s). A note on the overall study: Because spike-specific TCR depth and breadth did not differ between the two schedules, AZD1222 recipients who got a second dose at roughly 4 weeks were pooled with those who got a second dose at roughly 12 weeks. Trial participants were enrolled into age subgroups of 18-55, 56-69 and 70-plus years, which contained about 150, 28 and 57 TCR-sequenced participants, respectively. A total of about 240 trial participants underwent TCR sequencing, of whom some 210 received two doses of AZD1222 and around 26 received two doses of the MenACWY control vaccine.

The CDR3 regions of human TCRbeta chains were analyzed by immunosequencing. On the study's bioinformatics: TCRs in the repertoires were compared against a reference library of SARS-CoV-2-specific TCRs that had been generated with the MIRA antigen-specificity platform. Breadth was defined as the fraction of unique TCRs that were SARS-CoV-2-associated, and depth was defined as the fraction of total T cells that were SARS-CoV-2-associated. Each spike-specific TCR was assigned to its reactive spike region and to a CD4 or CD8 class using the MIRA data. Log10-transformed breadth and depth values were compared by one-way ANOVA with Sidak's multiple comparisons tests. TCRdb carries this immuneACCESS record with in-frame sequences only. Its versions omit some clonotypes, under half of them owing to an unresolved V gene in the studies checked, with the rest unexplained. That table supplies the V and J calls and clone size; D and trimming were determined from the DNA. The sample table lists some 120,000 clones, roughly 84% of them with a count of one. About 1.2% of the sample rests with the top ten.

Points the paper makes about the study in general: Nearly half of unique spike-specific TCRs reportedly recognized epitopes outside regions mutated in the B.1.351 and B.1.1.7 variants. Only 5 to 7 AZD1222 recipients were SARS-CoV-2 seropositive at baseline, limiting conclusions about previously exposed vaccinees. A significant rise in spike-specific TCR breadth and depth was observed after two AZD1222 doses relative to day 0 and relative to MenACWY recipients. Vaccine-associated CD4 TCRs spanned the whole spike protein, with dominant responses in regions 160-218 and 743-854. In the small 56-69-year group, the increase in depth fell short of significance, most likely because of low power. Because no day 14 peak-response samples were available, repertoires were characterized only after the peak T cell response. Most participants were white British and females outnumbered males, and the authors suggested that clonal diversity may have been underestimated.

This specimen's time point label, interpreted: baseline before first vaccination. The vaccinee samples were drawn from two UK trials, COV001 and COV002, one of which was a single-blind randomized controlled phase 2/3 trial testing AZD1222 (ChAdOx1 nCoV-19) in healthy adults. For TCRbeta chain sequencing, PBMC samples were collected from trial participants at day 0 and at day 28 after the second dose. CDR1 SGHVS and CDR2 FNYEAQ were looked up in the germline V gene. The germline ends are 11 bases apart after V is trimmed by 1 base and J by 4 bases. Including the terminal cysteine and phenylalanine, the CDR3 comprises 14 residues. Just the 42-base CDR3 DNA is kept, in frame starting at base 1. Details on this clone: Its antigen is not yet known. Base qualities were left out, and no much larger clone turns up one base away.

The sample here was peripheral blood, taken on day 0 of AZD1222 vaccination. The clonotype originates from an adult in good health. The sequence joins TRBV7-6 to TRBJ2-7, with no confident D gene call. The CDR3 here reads CASSLDGRFYEQYF. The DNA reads TGTGCCAGCAGCTTAGACGGACGATTTTACGAGCAGTACTTC.